This record concerns one TCR beta chain sequence. These data belong to a study of blood T cell repertoires in COVID-19. Overall study context: T cells, B-cell-depleted T cells, or PBMCs supplied cDNA or gDNA.

Here immunoSEQ multiplex PCR was the method, and the copy in TCRdb shows in-frame clones only, minus some. The repertoire has approximately 300,000 clones, 80% to 90% of them found once; the top ten carry 1%. Looked up from germline, CDR1 is SGHAT and CDR2 is FQNNGV. The CDR3 covers 13 residues. V was cut by 3 bases and J by 3 bases, with 6 bases left in between. The V gene is TRBV11-2, the J gene TRBJ2-1; D call uncertain. The sequenced sample was peripheral blood. The sequence derives from a man aged 50 to 60 with active or convalescent COVID-19. The CDR3 DNA reads as TGTGCCAGCAGCTTTACAGACTACAATGAGCAGTTCTTC. It specifies CASSFTDYNEQFF.